The 21 T cell receptor beta chains presented below share a single source sample, sequenced in a study of CD8+ T cells in alopecia areata. cDNA prepared by RNA extraction and subsequent reverse transcription served as the template for sequencing. Repertoires were generated with immunoSEQ multiplex PCR, while TCRdb's copy carries only in-frame clones and drops some. Found here are over 95,000 clones, around 38% of them singletons; the top ten hold about 1.4%. Material: CD4+ T cells sorted from blood. These receptors were obtained from a human donor with alopecia areata.

V is TRBV6-5 and J is TRBJ2-6; TRBD2 might be the D (6 bases). V lost 0 bases to trimming and J lost 2 bases, with 8 bases between them. The CDR3 length is 16 residues. Germline V gene lookup returns CDR1 MNHEY and CDR2 SVGAGI. The CDR3 is CASSYSGGAGANVLTF. The CDR3 DNA sequence: TGTGCCAGCAGTTACTCGGGGGGAGCTGGGGCCAACGTCCTGACTTTC.

This chain connects TRBV28 to TRBJ2-7; possibly TRBD1 for D (5 bases). V dropped 2 bases and J dropped 1 base, with 12 bases sitting between them. This CDR3 region has 15 residues. Germline values: CDR1 MDHEN, CDR2 SYDVKM. CDR3 loop: CASSLQGGASYEQYF. CDR3 bases: TGTGCCAGCAGTTTACAAGGTGGGGCGTCCTACGAGCAGTACTTC.

The chain employs TRBV5-1 and TRBJ2-7, with 8 bases fitting TRBD1. Germline trimming cut 4 bases from V and 4 bases from J; bases unmatched to any gene: 7. CDR3 length: 14 residues. CDR1 is SGHRS and CDR2 is YFSETQ in the germline V gene. The CDR3 DNA sequence: TGCGCCAGCAGCGTACAGGGGGTTGGGTACGAGCAGTACTTC. This translates into CASSVQGVGYEQYF.

The V gene is TRBV5-1, the J gene TRBJ2-3; no clear D gene. CDR3 length: 14 residues. CDR1 SGHRS and CDR2 YFSETQ come from the germline V gene. The V end was cut by 4 bases, the J end by 4 bases, with 13 bases between. CDR3 nucleotide sequence: TGCGCCAGCAGCGTCGACGACCCGGCAGATACGCAGTATTTT. This translates into CASSVDDPADTQYF.

CDR3 nucleotides: TGTGCCAGCAGTTTAGGGTGGGACTATGGCTACACCTTC. Encoded protein: CASSLGWDYGYTF. This chain joins TRBV27 and TRBJ1-2; unclear D gene. Trimming removed 2 bases from V and 3 bases from J, with 7 bases in between. The CDR3 loop spans 13 amino acids. Germline CDR1 reads MNHEY; CDR2 reads SMNVEV (reference sequence).

CDR3 nucleotides: TGCGCCAGCAATCCGTGGCTGACAGATACGCAGTATTTT. Its protein product is CASNPWLTDTQYF. The chain is built from TRBV5-1 and TRBJ2-3, with D uncertain. This CDR3 is built from 13 residues. Germline V gene data show CDR1 as SGHRS and CDR2 as YFSETQ. The V and J ends lost 6 bases and 3 bases respectively, with 11 bases between them. The full variable domain, rest sourced from reference TRBV5-1 and TRBJ2-3, is KAGVTQTPRYLIKTRGQQVTLSCSPISGHRSVSWYQQTPGQGLQFLFEYFSETQRNKGNFPGRFSGRQFSNSRSEMNVSTLELGDSALYLCASNPWLTDTQYFGPGTRLTVL.

The V gene is TRBV30, the J gene TRBJ2-7; TRBD2 aligns across 8 bases. Trimming cost V 0 bases and J 2 bases; bases outside gene matches: 3. CDR1 is GTSNPN, CDR2 SVGIG, per germline (reference sequence). The CDR3 totals 14 residues. For the CDR3, the DNA is TGTGCCTGGAGTGTGGGGCGGGGGGCCTACGAGCAGTACTTC. This gives the protein CAWSVGRGAYEQYF.

The chain carries TRBV9 and TRBJ2-7; D remains unclear. There are 14 residues in the CDR3. Germline-derived CDR1 and CDR2 are SGDLS and YYNGEE. V was pared by 0 bases and J by 0 bases, with 7 bases between. The CDR3 region is CASSVALSSYEQYF. CDR3 sequence (DNA): TGTGCCAGCAGCGTAGCTCTGAGCTCCTACGAGCAGTACTTC.

There are a few counts of this clone. The V gene is TRBV6-6, the J gene TRBJ2-6; no definite D call. The CDR3 contains 14 residues. The ends were cut back, 10 bases at V and 1 base at J, with 11 bases in the middle. The germline V gene encodes CDR1 MNHNY and CDR2 SVGAGI (reference sequence). The CDR3 protein is CATSLESGANVLTF. CDR3 bases: TGTGCCACCTCGTTGGAGTCTGGGGCCAACGTCCTGACTTTC.

This clone was observed once. The rearrangement links TRBV4-1 to TRBJ2-3, with D unclear. V was shortened by 0 bases and J by 1 base, with 8 bases between the two germline ends. CDR1 and CDR2 from the germline V gene are MGHRA and YSYEKL. CDR3 length: 15 amino acids. CDR3 DNA sequence: TGCGCCAGCAGCCAAGATGGAGCGCGCACAGATACGCAGTATTTT. Protein sequence: CASSQDGARTDTQYF.

This chain joins TRBV30 and TRBJ2-1, with 9 bases aligning to TRBD2. After removal of 5 bases from V and 7 bases from J, the junction contained 3 bases not matched to a gene. The CDR3 extends over 12 amino acids. Germline loops: CDR1 GTSNPN, CDR2 SVGIG (reference sequence). The CDR3 DNA reads TGTGCCTGGGATAGCGGGGGAAATGAGCAGTTCTTC. Protein sequence: CAWDSGGNEQFF.

The chain carries TRBV30 and TRBJ1-1; the D is unclear. CDR1 GTSNPN and CDR2 SVGIG come from the germline V gene (reference sequence). The V end lost 2 bases, the J end lost 0 bases, and 13 bases lay between the germline ends. The CDR3 sequence is 15 residues long. CDR3 loop: CAWSKPGTVNTEAFF. Written as DNA, the CDR3 is TGTGCCTGGAGTAAACCGGGAACAGTGAACACTGAAGCTTTCTTT.

The genes are TRBV6-6 and TRBJ2-7; no firm D call. Germline V gene data show CDR1 as MNHNY and CDR2 as SVGAGI (reference sequence). The CDR3 is 14 residues long. Deletions cut 4 bases from V and 4 bases from J, with 14 bases between. CDR3 residues: CASSFALREYEQYF. The CDR3 DNA reads TGTGCCAGCAGTTTTGCCCTTAGGGAATACGAGCAGTACTTC.

J is TRBJ2-3 and V is TRBV30; 12 nucleotides line up with TRBD2. The CDR3 totals 15 residues. Per germline, CDR1 GTSNPN and CDR2 SVGIG (reference sequence). After removal of 3 bases from V and 1 base from J, the junction contained 2 bases not matched to a gene. The CDR3 loop is CAWSRLAGGTDTQYF. As DNA, the CDR3 is TGTGCCTGGAGCCGACTAGCGGGGGGCACAGATACGCAGTATTTT.

The chain recombines TRBV19 with TRBJ2-3; D perhaps matches TRBD2 (6 bases). The V gene's germline CDR1 is LNHDA and CDR2 SQIVND (reference sequence). Trimming took 5 bases from V and 0 from J, leaving 9 bases between them. This CDR3 has 14 amino acids. This chain's CDR3 is CASSLAASTDTQYF. In nucleotides, the CDR3 is TGTGCCAGTAGTTTAGCGGCGAGCACAGATACGCAGTATTTT.

The chain links TRBV7-2 to TRBJ2-5; D gene ambiguous. This CDR3 region has 12 residues. Germline V gives CDR1 SGHTA, CDR2 FQGNSA. V was cut by 3 bases and J by 5 bases, with 7 bases left in between. The CDR3 sequence: CASSLPLETQYF. CDR3 bases: TGTGCCAGCAGCTTGCCCCTGGAGACCCAGTACTTC.

The genes are TRBV4-3 and TRBJ2-5, with TRBD1 identical over 11 bases. V was clipped by 0 bases and J by 2 bases; unmatched bases: 11. CDR3 length: 19 amino acids. From germline, CDR1 is LGHNA and CDR2 YSLEER. CDR3 DNA: TGCGCCAGCAGCCAAGAGGCTCCCGGGACAGGGGGGCTTCAAGAGACCCAGTACTTC. Translating it yields CASSQEAPGTGGLQETQYF.

The V gene is TRBV5-1, the J gene TRBJ2-5; 10 bases match TRBD1. The ends lost 3 bases at V and 4 bases at J; junction bases unmatched: 3. The CDR3 sequence is 14 residues long. Germline V lookup: CDR1 SGHRS, CDR2 YFSETQ. DNA of the CDR3: TGCGCCAGCAGCTCCAGGGACAGGGGAGAGACCCAGTACTTC. Encoded protein: CASSSRDRGETQYF.

The CDR3 spells CASSKVAGGWGQETQYF. The CDR3 DNA sequence: TGTGCCAGCAGCAAGGTAGCGGGAGGGTGGGGCCAAGAGACCCAGTACTTC. The chain joins TRBV21-1 to TRBJ2-5; the D call TRBD2 from the table was never checked on the DNA. TRBV21-1 is designated a pseudogene. This CDR3 is 17 amino acids long.

This clone was detected a few times. V is TRBV5-4 and J is TRBJ2-3, with 9 bases fitting TRBD2. Germline V gene lookup returns CDR1 SGHNT and CDR2 YYREEE (reference sequence). V trimming: 0 bases; J trimming: 6 bases; junction bases outside the gene matches: 8. This CDR3 is built from 16 residues. The CDR3 loop reads CASSLVRGGARDTQYF. The DNA of the CDR3 is TGTGCCAGCAGCTTGGTCCGCGGGGGGGCCCGGGATACGCAGTATTTT.

V is TRBV30 and J is TRBJ2-5; D gene unclear. CDR1 and CDR2 from the germline V gene are GTSNPN and SVGIG (reference sequence). This CDR3 has 12 amino acids. V lost 1 base and J 14 bases, leaving 17 bases between the germline ends. The CDR3 nucleotides read TGTGCCTGGAGTGGTGGTGGGTGGTCAGCCTACTTC. Amino acids: CAWSGGGWSAYF.